The entry below gives a single TCR beta chain sequence along with its context. Its antigen is unidentified. The data were taken from a study of T-cell memory formation after mild COVID-19. Study as a whole: Clusters were largely donor specific. The study, taken as a whole, reports: CD8+ contracting clones occupied EMRA, while CD4+ ones occupied mainly CM and EM.

MiXCR, applied by TCRdb to the 5' RACE reads, yields one record per CDR3 protein. The profile covers 150,000 to 200,000 distinct CDR3 sequences, with 16% appearing a single time and about 2.1% taken by the ten largest. Germline loops: CDR1 MNHEY, CDR2 SVGAGI. The CDR3 extends over 15 amino acids. The V gene lost 0 bases and the J gene lost 0 bases, with 9 bases spanning the gap. The source material was PBMCs or a T cell subset sorted from them (not recorded which). The chain employs TRBV6-5 and TRBJ2-7, with D possibly matching TRBD2 (6 bases). This clonotype originated in an adult woman who had mild COVID-19 (a few samples of this study predate the infection). Cell type and time point are not known. The CDR3 DNA reads as TGTGCCAGCAGTTACTCACTAGCAACCTCCTACGAGCAGTACTTC. Translated: CASSYSLATSYEQYF.